This T cell receptor (beta chain) comes out of a study of CD8+ T cells in alopecia areata. Treatment indicated: oral pan-JAK inhibitor, 5-10 mg twice daily. RNA extraction and reverse transcription yielded cDNA as sequencing template. Using immunoSEQ multiplex PCR, the repertoire was profiled, and TCRdb retains in-frame clones only, with some absent. The sample carries about 220,000 clones, under 60% recorded once. This clonotype originated in a human donor with alopecia areata. The sample was CD4+ T cells sorted from blood, taken at week 4, from a patient treated with tofacitinib.

As DNA, the CDR3 is TGTGCCAGCAGTGATGGTCGAGAGACCCAGTACTTC. Translation: CASSDGRETQYF. The gene calls are TRBV2 and TRBJ2-5; D is unclear. The germline V gene encodes CDR1 SNHLY and CDR2 FYNNEI. The V end lost 3 bases, the J end lost 4 bases, and 6 bases lay between the germline ends. This CDR3 is 12 amino acids long.